Here is one T cell receptor (beta chain) with its context. This entry comes from a study of blood T cell repertoires in COVID-19. The repertoire was sequenced with immunoSEQ multiplex PCR; TCRdb's copy has only in-frame clones and lacks some. The sample lists over 100,000 clones; about 79% were seen once. From germline, CDR1 is SEHNR and CDR2 FQNEAQ (reference sequence). V shed 5 bases and J 5 bases; nucleotides not matched to a gene: 8. CDR3 length: 15 residues. The source material was peripheral blood. The receptor was derived from a woman aged 70-85 years with acute or convalescent COVID-19. The rearrangement joins TRBV7-9 to TRBJ2-7; 11 bases map to TRBD2. CDR3 sequence (DNA): TGTGCCAGCAGCACGCGACAGGGACTAGCGGACGAGCAGTACTTC. It codes for CASSTRQGLADEQYF.